This T cell receptor (beta chain) was sequenced for a study of cytomegalovirus exposure and HLA in healthy donors. It was with 60 Vbeta and 13 Jbeta primers that the PCR ran. The method was immunoSEQ multiplex PCR; TCRdb's version includes in-frame clones alone and lacks a portion of them. Reported are 150,000 to 250,000 clones; the ten largest clones contain 0.74%. CDR1 is KGHSH and CDR2 is LQKENI in the germline V gene. J was trimmed by 14 bases and V by 0 bases; bases with no gene match: 10. The CDR3 spans 14 residues. The sequencing sample was made of PBMCs. This clonotype was sampled from a boy aged 5 to 17 in good health and CMV-seronegative. The chain joins TRBV18 to TRBJ2-3, with 8 bases matching TRBD2. CDR3 nucleotides: TGTGCCAGCTCACCACCGACAGTAGCGGGGAATGCGTATTTT. Amino acid sequence: CASSPPTVAGNAYF.